The next 18 T cell receptor beta chains were all read from a single sample in a study of T cell changes during pregnancy in multiple sclerosis. Method: immunoSEQ multiplex PCR; TCRdb's copy keeps in-frame clones and lacks some. The data hold roughly 50,000 clones, with around 92% observed a single time. The input for sequencing was CD4+ T cells from peripheral blood mononuclear cells, taken in the third trimester of pregnancy. Receptors originate from a female donor with multiple sclerosis, enrolled in a pregnancy study.

This chain uses TRBV7-9 with TRBJ2-1; no firm D call. V lost 6 bases, J lost 7 bases, and 7 bases lay in between. This CDR3 comprises 11 residues. The V gene's germline CDR1 is SEHNR and CDR2 FQNEAQ (reference sequence). The CDR3 is CASSPVNEQFF. The CDR3 coding sequence is TGTGCCAGCAGTCCTGTAAATGAGCAGTTCTTC. Based on the CDR3 plus reference TRBV7-9 and TRBJ2-1, the full variable domain is DTGVSQNPRHKITKRGQNVTFRCDPISEHNRLYWYRQTLGQGPEFLTYFQNEAQLEKSRLLSDRFSAERPKGSFSTLEIQRTEQGDSAMYLCASSPVNEQFFGPGTRLTVL.

This clone was seen only once. The genes are TRBV5-4 and TRBJ1-2; tentative D call: TRBD1 (6 bases). This CDR3 has 15 residues. CDR1 and CDR2 from the germline V gene are SGHNT and YYREEE (reference sequence). V gave up 4 bases and J gave up 5 bases, with 18 bases separating them. CDR3: CASSIGQNRYYGYTF. The CDR3 DNA follows: TGTGCCAGCAGCATAGGACAGAACCGCTATTATGGCTACACCTTC.

The chain recombines TRBV10-1 with TRBJ2-7, with 7 positions matching TRBD1. The CDR3 has 14 amino acids. The junction had 5 bases not matched to a gene; V was cut back by 0 bases and J by 6 bases. From germline, CDR1 is WNHNN and CDR2 SYGVQD (reference sequence). The CDR3 reads CASSESRAGGEQYF. For the CDR3, the DNA is TGCGCCAGCAGTGAGTCTCGGGCAGGGGGCGAGCAGTACTTC.

This clone appeared a single time. The J gene is TRBJ2-7, the V gene TRBV30; TRBD1 is a possible D gene (6 bases). V gave up 0 bases and J gave up 6 bases, with 15 bases separating them. The CDR3 consists of 14 residues. Germline CDR1 GTSNPN, CDR2 SVGIG (reference sequence). The CDR3 loop is CAWSVLGTGSEQYF. The CDR3 coding sequence is TGTGCCTGGAGTGTACTCGGAACAGGGAGCGAGCAGTACTTC.

The gene calls are TRBV28 and TRBJ2-5, with 8 nucleotides matching TRBD2. CDR1 MDHEN and CDR2 SYDVKM come from the germline V gene. J was trimmed by 2 bases and V by 6 bases; bases with no gene match: 11. This CDR3 contains 16 residues. The DNA of the CDR3 is TGTGCCAGCAGCGGCCCATTGGCGGGAGGTCAAGAGACCCAGTACTTC. Translated, it gives CASSGPLAGGQETQYF.

V gene TRBV5-1 combines with J gene TRBJ1-1, with D possibly being TRBD1 (6 bases). Trimming cost V 4 bases and J 0 bases, with 13 bases left between them. CDR1 is SGHRS, CDR2 YFSETQ, per germline. The CDR3 is 15 residues long. The CDR3 region has the DNA TGCGCCAGCAGCCCGCCCACAGGGATGAACACTGAAGCTTTCTTT. Residues: CASSPPTGMNTEAFF.

V gene TRBV29-1 combines with J gene TRBJ2-2; D possibly corresponds to TRBD2 (6 bases). The CDR3 is made up of 13 amino acids. The V gene lost 7 bases and the J gene lost 0 bases, with 9 bases spanning the gap. Germline V gene sequence: CDR1 SQVTM, CDR2 ANQGSEA. CDR3 sequence reads: CSGRAPNTGELFF. The CDR3 region has the DNA TGCAGCGGGAGGGCGCCGAACACCGGGGAGCTGTTTTTT.

The chain combines TRBV28 with TRBJ1-1; possible D gene TRBD1, 5 bases. The CDR3 contains 11 residues. Germline CDR1 and CDR2: MDHEN and SYDVKM. Trimming took 8 bases from V and 6 from J, leaving 10 bases between them. CDR3 region: CASAGWSEAFF. The CDR3 DNA sequence: TGTGCCAGCGCAGGGTGGTCTGAAGCTTTCTTT.

The chain has TRBV6-4 and TRBJ2-3; 11 positions agree with TRBD2. Germline V gene data show CDR1 as MRHNA and CDR2 as SNTAGT. This CDR3 spans 14 amino acids. J gave up 8 bases and V 3 bases, and 4 bases lay outside the gene matches. CDR3 loop: CASSELAGDGTQYF. In DNA, the CDR3 is TGTGCCAGCAGTGAACTAGCGGGAGACGGTACGCAGTATTTT.

The CDR3 here is CASSNNRRGRPDTEAFF. The DNA of the CDR3 is TGTGCCAGCAGCAACAATCGCAGGGGGCGGCCTGACACTGAAGCTTTCTTT. The V call is TRBV21-1, the J call TRBJ1-1; TRBD1 is the table's D call, not checked against the DNA. TRBV21-1 is reported as a pseudogene. This CDR3 has 17 amino acids.

V gene TRBV4-1 combines with J gene TRBJ2-2; 9 bases agree with TRBD2. Trimming cost V 5 bases and J 1 base; bases outside gene matches: 2. The CDR3 extends over 15 amino acids. Germline CDR1 MGHRA, CDR2 YSYEKL. CDR3 protein: CASSSAGGNTGELFF. The CDR3 coding sequence is TGCGCCAGCAGCTCAGCGGGAGGGAACACCGGGGAGCTGTTTTTT.

J is TRBJ1-2 and V is TRBV5-6; no clear D. Trimming removed 2 bases at V and 7 bases at J, with 9 bases between. Germline loops: CDR1 SGHDT, CDR2 YYEEEE. The CDR3 is 12 amino acids. CDR3 residues: CASSLSGPGYTF. The CDR3 DNA follows: TGTGCCAGCAGCTTAAGTGGGCCTGGCTACACCTTC.

The chain joins TRBV5-1 to TRBJ2-7; 10 nucleotides align to TRBD1. The trim removed 3 bases at V and 3 bases at J, leaving 3 bases unmatched. The CDR3 has 14 amino acids. Germline V gene data show CDR1 as SGHRS and CDR2 as YFSETQ. The CDR3 DNA sequence: TGCGCCAGCAGCTCCCGGGACAGGGGCTACGAGCAGTACTTC. Protein: CASSSRDRGYEQYF.

This chain connects TRBV27 to TRBJ2-1, with 10 bases identical to TRBD2. The CDR3 length is 13 residues. Looked up from germline, CDR1 is MNHEY and CDR2 is SMNVEV (reference sequence). Trimming cost V 0 bases and J 14 bases; bases outside gene matches: 4. The DNA for the CDR3 is TGTGCCAGCAGTTTATCGGCTAGCGGGGGAAAGTTCTTC. Amino acids: CASSLSASGGKFF.

This chain joins TRBV28 and TRBJ2-7; 7 positions agree with TRBD1. Per the germline V gene, CDR1 is MDHEN and CDR2 is SYDVKM. The length of the CDR3 is 16 residues. V was pared by 5 bases and J by 1 base, with 11 bases of the junction left unmatched. This chain's CDR3 is CASSLKTGRSSYEQYF. The CDR3 DNA reads TGTGCCAGCAGTCTTAAGACAGGGAGATCGTCCTACGAGCAGTACTTC.

The J gene is TRBJ2-1, the V gene TRBV5-3; 9 bases are a match to TRBD2. TRBV5-3 is labeled an ORF, and its function is uncertain. The length of the CDR3 is 15 residues. J was trimmed by 1 base and V by 4 bases; bases with no gene match: 3. CDR3 region: CARSPSGRSYNEQFF. The CDR3 DNA follows: TGTGCCAGAAGCCCAAGCGGGAGGTCCTACAATGAGCAGTTCTTC.

The rearrangement links TRBV19 to TRBJ1-1, with D hard to call. The CDR3 covers 13 residues. V was shortened by 3 bases and J by 1 base, with 6 bases between the two germline ends. Germline CDR1 reads LNHDA; CDR2 reads SQIVND (reference sequence). As DNA, the CDR3 is TGTGCCAGTAGTATGATGGCGAACACTGAAGCTTTCTTT. Its protein product is CASSMMANTEAFF.

This clone was picked up a small number of times. The chain combines TRBV2 with TRBJ2-2; D gene unclear. V was clipped by 2 bases and J by 1 base, with 8 bases between them. Germline CDR1 reads SNHLY; CDR2 reads FYNNEI. The CDR3 is 15 residues long. In DNA form, the CDR3 reads TGTGCCAGCAGTGAATATCGTATGAACACCGGGGAGCTGTTTTTT. Amino acids: CASSEYRMNTGELFF. The variable domain in full, completed from reference TRBV2 and TRBJ2-2, reads EPEVTQTPSHQVTQMGQEVILRCVPISNHLYFYWYRQILGQKVEFLVSFYNNEISEKSEIFDDQFSVERPDGSNFTLKIRSTKLEDSAMYFCASSEYRMNTGELFFGEGSRLTVL.